Included here is one T cell receptor beta chain sequence, with context. The data originate from a study of blood T cell repertoires in COVID-19. Looking at the study overall: The United States, Italy and Spain were the sources of the acute and convalescent COVID-19 samples. The cDNA or gDNA used as material had been derived from T cells, B-cell-depleted T cells, or PBMCs.

Seattle researchers signed up patients amid active infection and tracked them longitudinally. Original processing notes: Estimated nucleated cell counts came from reference gene primer amplification. Assay: immunoSEQ multiplex PCR; the TCRdb copy retains only in-frame clones and omits some. The DNA gave D and trimming, while V, J and clone size come from that table. In the table there are 200,000 to 250,000 clones, less than 85% of which are singletons. This receptor was identified in a woman of 80 years or more with COVID-19, enrolled during active disease. The specimen was peripheral blood.

The CDR3 protein is CASSLASAASGEQYF. Here the CDR3 DNA reads TGCGCCAGCAGCTTGGCCTCGGCGGCCTCCGGCGAGCAGTACTTC. The gene calls are TRBV5-1 and TRBJ2-7; unclear D gene. This CDR3 comprises 15 residues. V shed 0 bases and J shed 6 bases, with 16 bases lying between them. Germline V gene sequence: CDR1 SGHRS, CDR2 YFSETQ.